This TCR beta chain was captured in a study of OX40 agonist ivuxolimab in advanced cancers. Regarding the study as a whole: Part of the nonresponder group also had normalized T-cell clonal expansion that was low.

This table comes from immunoSEQ multiplex PCR, and its TCRdb copy is limited to in-frame clones, with some not included. The data contain 65,000 to 95,000 clones, approximately 84% of them singletons. For this clone: What it recognizes is unknown.

This receptor was identified in an adult with an advanced solid tumor such as melanoma, head and neck, liver or kidney cancer. This material consisted of CD4+ or CD8+ T cells sorted from blood, taken in a trial of the OX40 agonist ivuxolimab.

This CDR3 is CASSLTGSLSNTEAFF. The CDR3 DNA sequence: TGCGCCAGCAGCCTGACAGGGTCCCTCTCGAACACTGAAGCTTTCTTT. The V and J genes are TRBV5-1 and TRBJ1-1, with 7 nucleotides matching TRBD1. V lost 4 bases and J lost 1; bases outside the gene matches: 10. Germline CDR1 SGHRS, CDR2 YFSETQ. The CDR3 has 16 amino acids.